This T cell receptor beta chain was recorded in a study of shared clonotypes between healthy human individuals. With regard to this clone: What it binds is not known. Other nucleotide sequences from this sample produce the same CDR3.

Notes on the study in general: Limited genetic and exposure-history diversity came from having few donors. In contrast to clonotypes shared by all four donors, non-shared clonotypes had lower generation probabilities.

This CDR3 is 13 amino acids long. Trimming stripped 2 bases from V and 2 bases from J, with 7 bases between. CDR1 and CDR2 from the germline V gene are SGHRS and YFSETQ. Some clones are missing from TCRdb's copy, which holds only in-frame ones; the method was immunoSEQ multiplex PCR. The sample gives about 2.4 million clones, 93% of which show up once; approximately 0.35% is in the top ten. This TCR was sampled from a man between 18 and 35 years old in good health. Some clones in this sample may be carry-over from other donors' samples. Material: naive CD4+ T cells from PBMCs. Stated subset: CD45RA+ positively selected. The chain links TRBV5-1 to TRBJ1-1; no clear D. The CDR3 region has the DNA TGCGCCAGCAGCTTTACGGCAAACACTGAAGCTTTCTTT. This encodes CASSFTANTEAFF.